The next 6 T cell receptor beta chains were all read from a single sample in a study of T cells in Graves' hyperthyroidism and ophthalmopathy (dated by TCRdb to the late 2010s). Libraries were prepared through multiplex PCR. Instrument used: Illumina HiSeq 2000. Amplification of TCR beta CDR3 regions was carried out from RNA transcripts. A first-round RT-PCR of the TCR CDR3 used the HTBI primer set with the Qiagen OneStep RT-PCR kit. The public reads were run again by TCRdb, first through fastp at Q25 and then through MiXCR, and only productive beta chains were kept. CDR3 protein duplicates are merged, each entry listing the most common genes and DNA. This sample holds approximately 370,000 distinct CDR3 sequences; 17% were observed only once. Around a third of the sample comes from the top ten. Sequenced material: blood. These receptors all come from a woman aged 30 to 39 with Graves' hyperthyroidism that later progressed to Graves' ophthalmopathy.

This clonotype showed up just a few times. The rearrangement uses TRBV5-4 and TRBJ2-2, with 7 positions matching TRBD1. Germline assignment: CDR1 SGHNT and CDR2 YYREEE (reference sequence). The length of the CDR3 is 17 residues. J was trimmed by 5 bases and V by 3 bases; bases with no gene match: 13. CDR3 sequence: CASSSRDSVFSTGELFF. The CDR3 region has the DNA TGTGCCAGCAGCTCCCGGGACAGTGTCTTCTCGACCGGGGAGCTGTTTTTT.

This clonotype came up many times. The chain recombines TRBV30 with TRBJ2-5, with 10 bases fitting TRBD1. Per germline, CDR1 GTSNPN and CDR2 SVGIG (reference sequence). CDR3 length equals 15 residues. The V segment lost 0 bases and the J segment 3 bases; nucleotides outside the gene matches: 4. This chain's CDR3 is CAWSVGTGAKETQYF. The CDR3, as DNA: TGTGCCTGGAGTGTTGGGACAGGGGCTAAAGAGACCCAGTACTTC.

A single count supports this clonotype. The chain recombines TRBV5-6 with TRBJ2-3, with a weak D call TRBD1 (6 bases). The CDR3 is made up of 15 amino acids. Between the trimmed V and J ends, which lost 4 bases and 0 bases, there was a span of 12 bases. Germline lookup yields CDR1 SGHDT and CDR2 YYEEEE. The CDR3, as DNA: TGTGCCAGCAGCCGGACAGTCAGTAGCACAGATACGCAGTATTTT. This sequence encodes CASSRTVSSTDTQYF.

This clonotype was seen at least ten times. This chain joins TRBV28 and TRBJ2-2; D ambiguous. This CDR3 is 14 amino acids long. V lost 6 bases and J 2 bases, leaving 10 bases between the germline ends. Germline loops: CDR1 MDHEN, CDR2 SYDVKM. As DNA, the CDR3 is TGTGCCAGCAGCCTTTACAGTAACACCGGGGAGCTGTTTTTT. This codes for CASSLYSNTGELFF.

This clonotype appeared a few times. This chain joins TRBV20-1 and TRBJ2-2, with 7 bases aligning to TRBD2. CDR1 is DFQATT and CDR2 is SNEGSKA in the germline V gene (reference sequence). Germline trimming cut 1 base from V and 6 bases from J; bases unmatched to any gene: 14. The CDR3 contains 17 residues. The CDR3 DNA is TGCAGTGCTAGAGCGAGGGTAGATAGGGGAGGGCCCGGGGAGCTGTTTTTT. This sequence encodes CSARARVDRGGPGELFF.

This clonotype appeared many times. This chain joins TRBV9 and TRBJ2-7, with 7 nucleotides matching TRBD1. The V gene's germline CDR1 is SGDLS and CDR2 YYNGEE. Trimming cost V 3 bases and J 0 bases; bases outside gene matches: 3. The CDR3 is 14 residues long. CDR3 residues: CASSGRDSSYEQYF. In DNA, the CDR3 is TGTGCCAGCAGCGGAAGGGACAGCTCCTACGAGCAGTACTTC.